This T cell receptor (beta chain) was recorded in a study of T-cell memory formation after mild COVID-19 (dated by TCRdb to about 2021). Looking at the study overall: Most TCR sequence clusters were specific to one of the two donors. The cohort comprised two young, previously healthy adult volunteers, one female and one male. T-cell clones expanding and contracting after mild COVID-19 in a couple of donors were tracked by longitudinal TCRalpha and TCRbeta repertoire sequencing. Overall study results and their limits: Contracting CD4+ clones turned up mainly in the CM and EM memory subsets, whereas EMRA was where CD8+ clones were enriched. Some responding clones were detected in pre-infection memory, which suggested that pre-existing cross-reactive memory T cells had joined the SARS-CoV-2 response. SARS-CoV-2 specificity of the second-wave clones peaking on day 37 was not confirmed. Only two mild cases were covered in the study, and larger cohorts including severe cases with pre-infection samples were considered necessary. Balanced CD4/CD8 phenotypes were observed for clones contracting from day 15 to 85, whereas a bias towards CD4+ was observed for a second wave of clones expanding from day 15 to 37.

V loses 4 bases, J loses 2 bases, and the germline ends lie 17 bases apart. Counted from cysteine to phenylalanine, this CDR3 has 16 amino acids. Left in the record is the CDR3 DNA by itself, 48 bases read in frame from the first base. For CDR1 and CDR2, the germline V gene lists MGHRA and YSYEKL. Instrument on record: Illumina NovaSeq 6000. Using 5'RACE with constant-segment primers, TCRalpha and TCRbeta cDNA libraries were constructed, with sample barcodes and unique molecular identifiers added in the process. Trizol reagent was used to extract RNA from every sample. The libraries were amplified in two PCR steps, and the second step added a second sample barcode and Illumina TruSeq adapters. Libraries were sequenced on an Illumina NovaSeq with 2 x 150 bp paired-end reads. On the authors' methods: The reads were demultiplexed and collapsed into UMI-guided consensus sequences using migec v1.2.7. Using mixcr v2.1.11, the UMI consensuses were aligned to TRA and TRB V and J templates and assembled into clonotypes. Clonotypes were classified as expanded or contracted when called significant by both edgeR and NoisET, with noise models trained on biological replicates. For edgeR calls, the cutoffs were a false discovery rate-adjusted p below 0.01 and a log2 fold-change threshold of 1. As an exploratory analysis of dynamics, max-normalized trajectories of the 1000 most abundant clonotypes were examined by PCA with hierarchical clustering. Each responding clone was given a CD4 or CD8 phenotype based on the CD4+ and CD8+ repertoires, which had been sequenced separately. TCRdb's own reprocessing of the public reads used fastp at Q25 and MiXCR and kept productive beta chains. Identical CDR3 proteins give one entry, which carries the most common genes and DNA. The V and J calls shown here were made by TCRdb, not taken from the authors' results. The sample includes hundreds of thousands of distinct CDR3 sequences, with around 13% observed a single time. The ten largest clones capture about 20% of the sample.

Ficoll-Paque density gradient centrifugation was used to isolate PBMCs. Remarks on this clonotype: Its antigen is still unknown. There are no base qualities to consult, and no much larger clone falls within one base.

This receptor was taken from a man aged 18 to 30 who had mild COVID-19 (a few samples of this study predate the infection). The sample titles of this study are shuffled in the database, so cell type and time point are left out; the donor was told from shared clones. The rearranged chain carries TRBV4-1 and TRBJ1-1; confidence is insufficient to name the D gene. The sequencing input was PBMCs or a T cell subset sorted from them (not recorded which). The CDR3 region: CASSPAGNSRNTEAFF. The nucleotide sequence reads TGCGCCAGCAGCCCTGCCGGAAACAGCCGTAACACTGAAGCTTTCTTT.